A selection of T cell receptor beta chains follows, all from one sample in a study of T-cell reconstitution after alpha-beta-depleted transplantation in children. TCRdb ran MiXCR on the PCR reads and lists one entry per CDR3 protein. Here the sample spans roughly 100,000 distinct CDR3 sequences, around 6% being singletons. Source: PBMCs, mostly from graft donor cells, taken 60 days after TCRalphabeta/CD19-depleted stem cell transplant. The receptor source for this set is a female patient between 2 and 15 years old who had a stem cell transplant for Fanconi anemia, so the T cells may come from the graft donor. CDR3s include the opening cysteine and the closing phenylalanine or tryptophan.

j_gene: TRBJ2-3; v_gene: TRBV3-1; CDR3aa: CASSPGAPPPDTQYF
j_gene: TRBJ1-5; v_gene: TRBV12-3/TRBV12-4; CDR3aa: CASRDRANQPQHF
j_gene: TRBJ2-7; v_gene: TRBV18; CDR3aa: CASSRQQGFPYTYEQYF
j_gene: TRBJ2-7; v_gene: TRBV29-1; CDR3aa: CSVVPGQGYEQYF
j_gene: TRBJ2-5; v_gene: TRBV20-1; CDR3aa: CSASWVYETQYF
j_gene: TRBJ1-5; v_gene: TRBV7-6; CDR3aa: CASSFPTGPQHF
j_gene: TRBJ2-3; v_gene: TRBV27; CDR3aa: CASSLGDSHTDTQYF
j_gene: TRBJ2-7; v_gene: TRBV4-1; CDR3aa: CASSQDRQGWYEQYF
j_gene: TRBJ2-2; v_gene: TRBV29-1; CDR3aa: CSVAGTGGNTGELFF
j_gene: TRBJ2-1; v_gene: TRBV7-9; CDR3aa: CASSERQGSYNEQFF
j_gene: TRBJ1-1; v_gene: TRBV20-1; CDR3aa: CSARASAGPNTEAFF
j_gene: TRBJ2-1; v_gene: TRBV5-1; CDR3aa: CASSLLGQGDNEQFF
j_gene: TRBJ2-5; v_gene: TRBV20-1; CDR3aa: CSARLWQGEETQYF
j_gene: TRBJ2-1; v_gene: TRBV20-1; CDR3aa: CSAYGLAGHNNEQFF
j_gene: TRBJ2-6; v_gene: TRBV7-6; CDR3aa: CASSLGSAPGANVLTF
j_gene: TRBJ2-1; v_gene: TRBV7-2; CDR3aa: CASRGGRPSSYNEQFF
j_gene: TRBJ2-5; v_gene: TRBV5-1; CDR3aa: CASRNNQETQYF
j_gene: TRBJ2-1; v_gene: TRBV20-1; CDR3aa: CSASGRAYYNEQFF
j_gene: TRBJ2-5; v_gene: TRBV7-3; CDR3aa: CASSAPNQETQYF
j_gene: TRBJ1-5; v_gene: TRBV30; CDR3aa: CAWSPPIPAGLIDVPQHF
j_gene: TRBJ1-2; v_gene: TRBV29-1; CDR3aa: CSVGMGQFYGYTF
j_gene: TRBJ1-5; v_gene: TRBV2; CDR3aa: CASRLLRGTQPQHF
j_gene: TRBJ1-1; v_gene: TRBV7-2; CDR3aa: CASSLVGGGTEAFF
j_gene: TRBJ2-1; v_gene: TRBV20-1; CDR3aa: CSARTTSYNEQFF
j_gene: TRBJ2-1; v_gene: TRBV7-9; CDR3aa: CASSFQEGGNEQFF